Listed below are T cell receptor beta chains from one sample, sequenced in a study of shared clonotypes between healthy human individuals. Here immunoSEQ multiplex PCR was the method, and the copy in TCRdb shows in-frame clones only, minus some. The data show roughly 2.2 million clones, 85% to 95% seen once. Sequenced sample: naive CD4+ T cells from PBMCs. The receptors stem from a young man in good health. Some clones in this sample may be carry-over from other donors' samples. Both conserved end residues are part of each CDR3. The D gene is left open where the match is weak. Part of the rows lack a size; the others show once, few, many or a class for expanded clones.

v_gene	j_gene	d_gene	abundance	CDR3nt	CDR3aa
TRBV5-4	TRBJ2-2	.	.	TGTGCCAGCAGCTTTGGTGGGGGGCGTATAACCGGGGAGCTGTTTTTT	CASSFGGGRITGELFF
TRBV5-1	TRBJ1-5	.	.	TGCGCCAGCAGCTTGGCCCCAGGGCAGGAGCCCCAGCATTTT	CASSLAPGQEPQHF
TRBV18	TRBJ2-3	TRBD2	.	TGTGCCAGCTCACCTTCGGGACTAGCAGGGGTCGATACGCAGTATTTT	CASSPSGLAGVDTQYF
TRBV6-1	TRBJ2-7	TRBD1	.	TGTGCCAGCAGGTTCCAGGGGGCTTTCGAGCAGTACTTC	CASRFQGAFEQYF
TRBV18	TRBJ2-7	.	.	TGTGCCAGCTCACCACCGGGCGGATACGAGCAGTACTTC	CASSPPGGYEQYF
TRBV2	TRBJ2-7	.	.	TGTGCCAGCAGTGTTTCCAGACAGACGTACGAGCAGTACTTC	CASSVSRQTYEQYF
TRBV5-1	TRBJ1-1	.	.	TGCGCCAGCAGCGAGATTCCCCCTGGAGCTTTCTTT	CASSEIPPGAFF
TRBV28	TRBJ2-7	.	.	TGTGCCAGCTACGACTTCTCCTCAACCTACGAGCAGTACTTC	CASYDFSSTYEQYF
TRBV9	TRBJ2-2	.	.	TGTGCCAGCAGCGTAGGCCTATTACCCGACACCGGGGAGCTGTTTTTT	CASSVGLLPDTGELFF
TRBV18	TRBJ1-2	TRBD1	.	TGTGCCAGCTCCCCCGACAGGGGGAATGGCTACACCTTC	CASSPDRGNGYTF
TRBV25-1	TRBJ1-4	.	.	TGTGCCAGCAGTGAAGGGCCCAGCGGTGAAAAACTGTTTTTT	CASSEGPSGEKLFF
TRBV5-8	TRBJ1-2	.	few	TGTGCCAGCGAGGCTAACTATGGCTACACCTTC	CASEANYGYTF
TRBV18	TRBJ2-7	.	.	TGTGCCAGCTCACCACCGGCAGCAGTGTCCTACGAGCAGTACTTC	CASSPPAAVSYEQYF
TRBV7-6	TRBJ2-7	.	.	TGTGCCAGCAGCCGAGGGGCGGGTACGTCCGTCGAGCAGTACTTC	CASSRGAGTSVEQYF
TRBV6-5	TRBJ2-7	TRBD1	.	TGTGCCAGCAGTTACTCCTCAACAGGGGTCCACGAGCAGTACTTC	CASSYSSTGVHEQYF
TRBV6-1	TRBJ2-2	.	.	TGTGCCAGCAGTGATAAACGTGGGGGAAGCACCGGGGAGCTGTTTTTT	CASSDKRGGSTGELFF
TRBV6-1	TRBJ2-7	TRBD1	once	TGTGCCAGCAGACCGGACAGGGGGGGGAACGAGCAGTACTTC	CASRPDRGGNEQYF
TRBV5-1	TRBJ2-3	TRBD2	.	TGCGCCAGCAGGGGTGACCAGCCCAGGGCGGGAGTCACAGATACGCAGTATTTT	CASRGDQPRAGVTDTQYF